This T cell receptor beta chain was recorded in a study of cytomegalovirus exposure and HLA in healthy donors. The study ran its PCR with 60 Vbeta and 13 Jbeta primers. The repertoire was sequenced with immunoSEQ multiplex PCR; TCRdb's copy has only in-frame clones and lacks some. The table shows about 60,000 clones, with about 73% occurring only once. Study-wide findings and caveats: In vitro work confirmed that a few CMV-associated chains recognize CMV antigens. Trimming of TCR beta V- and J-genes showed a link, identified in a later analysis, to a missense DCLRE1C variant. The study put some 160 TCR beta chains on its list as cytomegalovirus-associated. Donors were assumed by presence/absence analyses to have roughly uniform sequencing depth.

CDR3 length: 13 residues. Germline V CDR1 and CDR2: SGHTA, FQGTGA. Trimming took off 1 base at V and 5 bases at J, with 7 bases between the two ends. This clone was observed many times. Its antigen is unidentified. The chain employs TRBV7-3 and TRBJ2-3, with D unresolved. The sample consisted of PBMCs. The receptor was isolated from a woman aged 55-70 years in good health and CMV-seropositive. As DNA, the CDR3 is TGTGCCAGCAGCTTAAGACTTTTAGATACGCAGTATTTT. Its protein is CASSLRLLDTQYF.